The text below deals with one T cell receptor (beta chain). Its antigen remains unknown. Generated by immunoSEQ multiplex PCR, the TCRdb table keeps only in-frame clones and is missing some. The sample includes about 23,000 clones, around 70% of them seen just once. This sample is drawn from a study of vaccination effects on CD4 cells after COVID-19. Overall study: As their vaccination, participants received two doses of either BNT162b2 or mRNA-1273.

The CDR3 spans 13 residues. Unmatched junction bases numbered 7, after V lost 7 bases and J lost 10 bases. The germline V gene encodes CDR1 MNHEY and CDR2 SVGAGI. Study outcomes and limitations: Clones induced by infection and by vaccine showed marked clonal contraction late after vaccination.

In the ViraFEST assay, antigen-specific CD4+ clonotypes were identified by expansion after peptide-pool stimulation. Isolation of CD4+ T cells took place after approximately 10 days of culture. Recipients of the vaccine had no prior SARS-CoV-2 infection and negative nucleocapsid antibodies. Half the medium was swapped for IL-2 medium on days 3 and 7. The receptor was isolated from a human donor who received a COVID-19 vaccine. The chain links TRBV6-5 to TRBJ1-6, with 7 positions matching TRBD1. This material consisted of CD4+ T cells from PBMCs cultured with SARS-CoV-2 spike peptides, taken before COVID-19 vaccination. As DNA, the CDR3 is TGTGCCAGCATAGACAGGGTTGGATCACCCCTCCACTTT. Translated: CASIDRVGSPLHF.